These 5 T cell receptor beta chains originate from one sample sequenced in a study of CD8 T cells in ankylosing spondylitis. TCRdb re-analysed the 5' RACE reads in MiXCR, keeping a single row per CDR3 protein. The data show approximately 250,000 distinct CDR3 sequences, with about 10% seen just once and around 3% held by the top ten. The sequenced sample was blood, either unsorted or a sorted T cell fraction (not recorded which). The receptors were sampled from a male donor with ankylosing spondylitis or in good health (not recorded which).

This clonotype was counted many times. This sequence joins TRBV12-5 and TRBJ2-2; D might be TRBD2 (6 bases). The V and J ends lost 2 bases and 5 bases respectively, with 15 bases between them. CDR1 is LGHNT and CDR2 is FRNRAP in the germline V gene. The CDR3 loop spans 16 amino acids. The CDR3 sequence: CASGLSPSARTGELFF. The CDR3 nucleotides read TGTGCTAGTGGTTTGTCCCCTAGCGCCCGTACCGGGGAGCTGTTTTTT. Supplemented by reference TRBV12-5 and TRBJ2-2, the full variable domain reads DARVTQTPRHKVTEMGQEVTMRCQPILGHNTVFWYRQTMMQGLELLAYFRNRAPLDDSGMPKDRFSAEMPDATLATLKIQPSEPRDSAVYFCASGLSPSARTGELFFGEGSRLTVL.

The sample holds a few counts of this clonotype. This chain uses TRBV20-1 with TRBJ2-7; D is uncertain. The germline V gene has CDR1 DFQATT and CDR2 SNEGSKA (reference sequence). The CDR3 extends over 14 amino acids. With 6 bases removed from V and 3 bases from J, the gap between germline ends came to 18 bases. The chain's CDR3 is CSALMGSPSYEQYF. In DNA, the CDR3 is TGCAGTGCCCTAATGGGTTCCCCTAGCTACGAGCAGTACTTC.

In its sample, this clonotype was seen many times. The gene calls are TRBV29-1 and TRBJ2-1, with 11 bases lining up with TRBD1. The CDR3 consists of 13 residues. The ends lost 6 bases at V and 10 bases at J; junction bases unmatched: 8. CDR1 is SQVTM and CDR2 is ANQGSEA in the germline V gene. CDR3 DNA sequence: TGCAGCGTGGGGGACAGGGGGGGCACGGAGCAGTTCTTC. Translating gives CSVGDRGGTEQFF.

This clonotype was observed at least ten times. The V gene is TRBV11-2, the J gene TRBJ2-6, with a possible D match to TRBD2 (5 bases). CDR1 is SGHAT, CDR2 FQNNGV, per germline. The V gene lost 5 bases and the J gene lost 4 bases, with 15 bases spanning the gap. The CDR3 sequence is 16 residues long. The CDR3 reads CASSPRRVGGANVLTF. The CDR3 bases are TGTGCCAGCAGCCCTAGGCGGGTGGGGGGGGCCAACGTCCTGACTTTC.

This clonotype showed up many times. This chain connects TRBV15 to TRBJ1-5; TRBD1 might be the D (5 bases). The CDR3 sequence is 14 residues long. V was shortened by 9 bases and J by 6 bases, with 18 bases between the two germline ends. Per the germline V gene, CDR1 is LNHNV and CDR2 is YYDKDF (reference sequence). The CDR3 here is CATQQGGLGQPQHF. CDR3 sequence (DNA): TGTGCCACACAGCAGGGAGGGTTGGGTCAGCCCCAGCATTTT.